Shown below are 31 T cell receptor beta chains from a single sample sequenced in a study of control samples from healthy donors and cancer patients. The data were produced by immunoSEQ multiplex PCR, yet TCRdb's version contains in-frame clones alone and is incomplete. This table has 140,000 or so clones, about nine tenths appearing once. Sequenced: blood. These receptors came from a man aged 25 to 40 in good health.

The rearrangement links TRBV6-5 to TRBJ2-7, with D uncertain. The CDR3 extends over 12 amino acids. V was trimmed by 9 bases and J by 0 bases, leaving 9 bases between them. Germline V gene data show CDR1 as MNHEY and CDR2 as SVGAGI. The CDR3: CASLRFSYEQYF. The DNA of the CDR3 is TGTGCCAGTTTGAGGTTCTCCTACGAGCAGTACTTC.

The chain combines TRBV2 with TRBJ1-2; D is unclear. CDR1 is SNHLY and CDR2 is FYNNEI in the germline V gene. CDR3 length equals 11 residues. With 5 bases removed from V and 7 bases from J, the gap between germline ends came to 8 bases. The CDR3 loop reads CASSNIRGYTF. In DNA form, the CDR3 reads TGTGCCAGCAGTAACATTCGTGGCTACACCTTC.

J is TRBJ1-4 and V is TRBV5-6; no firm D call. Per germline, CDR1 SGHDT and CDR2 YYEEEE. The V gene lost 1 base and the J gene lost 5 bases, with 6 bases spanning the gap. The CDR3 covers 13 residues. The DNA of the CDR3 is TGTGCCAGCAGCTTGAGCTTCAATGAAAAACTGTTTTTT. Its translation is CASSLSFNEKLFF.

The chain has TRBV20-1 and TRBJ2-2, with TRBD1 matching 8 bases. The V and J ends lost 3 bases and 7 bases, in that order; junction bases with no gene match: 7. In germline, CDR1 is DFQATT, CDR2 SNEGSKA (reference sequence). This CDR3 is built from 14 residues. In nucleotides, the CDR3 is TGCAGTGCTAGTCCTGGGGGACAGGTCGGGGAGCTGTTTTTT. This gives the protein CSASPGGQVGELFF.

The CDR3 here is CASSSGLAGDLWRGQETQYF. The CDR3 region has the DNA TGTGCCAGCAGTTCGGGACTAGCGGGGGATCTATGGAGAGGCCAAGAGACCCAGTACTTC. The chain combines TRBV6-2 or TRBV6-3 with TRBJ2-5; TRBD2 aligns across 14 bases. This CDR3 is built from 20 residues. The germline CDR1 and CDR2 sequences are MNHEY and SVGEGT. J lost 1 base, V lost 4 bases, and 14 bases had no gene match.

The chain carries TRBV5-8 and TRBJ1-4; 7 bases align to TRBD1. Germline V gene data show CDR1 as SGHTS and CDR2 as YDEGEE. V lost 4 bases to trimming and J lost 0 bases; unmatched junction nucleotides: 3. The CDR3 contains 15 residues. In nucleotides, the CDR3 is TGTGCCAGCAGCCGACAGGGTGCAACTAATGAAAAACTGTTTTTT. Its protein product is CASSRQGATNEKLFF.

The chain joins TRBV5-4 to TRBJ2-3; 13 nucleotides agree with TRBD2. Germline values: CDR1 SGHNT, CDR2 YYREEE (reference sequence). Trimming removed 4 bases from V and 6 bases from J; junction bases left unmatched: 5. This CDR3 is 15 amino acids long. In DNA form, the CDR3 reads TGTGCCAGCAGCCCAGGACTAGCGGGAGTTGATACGCAGTATTTT. It is translated as CASSPGLAGVDTQYF. The variable domain in full, completed from reference TRBV5-4 and TRBJ2-3, reads ETGVTQSPTHLIKTRGQQVTLRCSSQSGHNTVSWYQQALGQGPQFIFQYYREEENGRGNFPPRFSGLQFPNYSSELNVNALELDDSALYLCASSPGLAGVDTQYFGPGTRLTVL.

The rearrangement joins TRBV18 to TRBJ2-6; 8 bases agree with TRBD2. The CDR3 runs 19 residues. Germline V gives CDR1 KGHSH, CDR2 LQKENI. V was pared by 0 bases and J by 0 bases, with 7 bases of the junction left unmatched. The CDR3: CASSPPRGDKFSGANVLTF. The CDR3 DNA reads TGTGCCAGCTCACCACCGCGGGGGGATAAATTCTCTGGGGCCAACGTCCTGACTTTC.

The chain recombines TRBV25-1 with TRBJ2-3; 9 bases map to TRBD2. Germline loops: CDR1 MGHDK, CDR2 SYGVNS. This CDR3 has 15 residues. Unmatched junction bases numbered 5, after V lost 3 bases and J lost 4 bases. The CDR3 DNA follows: TGTGCCAGCAGTGATGGCGGGGGGGCCGCAGATACGCAGTATTTT. It specifies CASSDGGGAADTQYF.

The rearrangement uses TRBV4-1 and TRBJ2-7, with D perhaps assigned TRBD1 or TRBD2 (5 bases each). In germline, CDR1 is MGHRA, CDR2 YSYEKL. The CDR3 extends over 15 amino acids. V lost 0 bases, J lost 6 bases, and 15 bases lay in between. The DNA of the CDR3 is TGCGCCAGCAGCCAAGATTGGGGACCCTTGACCGAGCAGTACTTC. As protein: CASSQDWGPLTEQYF.

The rearrangement joins TRBV7-6 to TRBJ2-5, with 9 bases aligning to TRBD1. V gave up 5 bases and J gave up 4 bases; unmatched junction bases: 11. There are 16 residues in the CDR3. Germline lookup yields CDR1 SGHVS and CDR2 FNYEAQ. The CDR3 protein is CASSQGGTGSRETQYF. CDR3 nucleotide sequence: TGTGCCAGCAGCCAGGGCGGGACAGGGTCACGAGAGACCCAGTACTTC. The full variable domain, its missing parts supplied by reference TRBV7-6 and TRBJ2-5, is GAGVSQSPRYKVTKRGQDVALRCDPISGHVSLYWYRQALGQGPEFLTYFNYEAQQDKSGLPNDRFSAERPEGSISTLTIQRTEQRDSAMYRCASSQGGTGSRETQYFGPGTRLLVL.

V gene TRBV6-5 combines with J gene TRBJ2-7, with D perhaps matching TRBD1 (6 bases). The CDR3 is made up of 12 amino acids. V lost 8 bases and J lost 4, with 12 bases in between. Germline loops: CDR1 MNHEY, CDR2 SVGAGI. The CDR3: CASEQGRYEQYF. The CDR3 DNA reads as TGTGCCAGCGAACAGGGACGTTACGAGCAGTACTTC.

This chain uses TRBV11-2 with TRBJ2-1, with D uncertain. Germline assignment: CDR1 SGHAT and CDR2 FQNNGV. The CDR3 length is 11 residues. Between the trimmed V and J ends, which lost 3 bases and 10 bases, there was a span of 7 bases. CDR3 sequence reads: CASSFGNEQFF. In nucleotides, the CDR3 is TGTGCCAGCAGCTTTGGCAACGAGCAGTTCTTC.

The chain combines TRBV6-5 with TRBJ1-2; D remains unclear. V was shortened by 5 bases and J by 4 bases, with 8 bases between the two germline ends. The CDR3 is made up of 12 amino acids. In germline, CDR1 is MNHEY, CDR2 SVGAGI. For the CDR3, the DNA is TGTGCCAGCAGTCTCAAGGGCTATGGCTACACCTTC. Translating it yields CASSLKGYGYTF.

V is TRBV19 and J is TRBJ1-5; the D is unclear. Trimming removed 5 bases at V and 4 bases at J, with 9 bases between. Germline V lookup: CDR1 LNHDA, CDR2 SQIVND (reference sequence). This CDR3 contains 13 residues. The CDR3 sequence: CASSGNKNQPQHF. DNA of the CDR3: TGTGCCAGTAGTGGCAACAAGAATCAGCCCCAGCATTTT.

This clone was recorded at least ten times. This chain joins TRBV6-1 and TRBJ2-3; weak D call: TRBD1 (5 bases). CDR1 is MNHNS and CDR2 is SASEGT in the germline V gene. The CDR3 length is 16 residues. The germline V and J ends were trimmed by 4 bases and 1 base, with 15 bases remaining between them. The CDR3 DNA reads as TGTGCCAGCAGTGCGCTACAGGTACAGCGCACAGATACGCAGTATTTT. This sequence encodes CASSALQVQRTDTQYF.

CDR3 sequence reads: CASSPPSRGSYEQYF. The CDR3 region has the DNA TGTGCCAGCAGCCCTCCCTCCAGGGGTTCCTACGAGCAGTACTTC. The chain employs TRBV9 and TRBJ2-7; D may be TRBD1 (6 bases). Trimming took off 4 bases at V and 1 base at J, with 15 bases between the two ends. From germline, CDR1 is SGDLS and CDR2 YYNGEE. The CDR3 contains 15 residues.

The CDR3, as DNA: TGTGCCAGCTCACCACTCGACGAGACCCAGTACTTC. Translating gives CASSPLDETQYF. J is TRBJ2-5 and V is TRBV18; D remains ambiguous. Germline V gene lookup returns CDR1 KGHSH and CDR2 LQKENI. Trimming stripped 1 base from V and 5 bases from J, with 5 bases between. The CDR3 has 12 residues.

The V and J genes are TRBV19 and TRBJ2-7; 9 nucleotides line up with TRBD2. The junction had 5 bases not matched to a gene; V was cut back by 8 bases and J by 3 bases. Germline CDR1 and CDR2: LNHDA and SQIVND (reference sequence). The length of the CDR3 is 13 residues. CDR3 DNA: TGTGCCAGTGGAACTAGCGGGTACTACGAGCAGTACTTC. It is translated as CASGTSGYYEQYF.

The chain combines TRBV7-8 with TRBJ1-2; D gene ambiguous. The V and J ends lost 0 bases and 4 bases respectively, with 9 bases between them. There are 14 residues in the CDR3. The germline V gene has CDR1 SGHVS and CDR2 FQNEAQ. Here the CDR3 DNA reads TGTGCCAGCAGCTTAGCCCGGGCCATCTATGGCTACACCTTC. This translates into CASSLARAIYGYTF.

This sequence joins TRBV4-3 and TRBJ1-6; no definite D call. The V gene lost 0 bases and the J gene lost 0 bases, with 3 bases spanning the gap. There are 15 residues in the CDR3. The germline V gene has CDR1 LGHNA and CDR2 YSLEER. Here the CDR3 reads CASSQDSSYNSPLHF. For the CDR3, the DNA is TGCGCCAGCAGCCAAGATAGCTCCTATAATTCACCCCTCCACTTT.

V usage is TRBV3-1 (or the pseudogene TRBV3-2) and J usage is TRBJ1-6; 12 nucleotides align to TRBD1. Trimming removed 4 bases from V and 4 bases from J; junction bases left unmatched: 8. The germline CDR1 and CDR2 sequences are LGHDT and YNNKEL (reference sequence). This CDR3 has 18 residues. The CDR3 nucleotides read TGTGCCAGCAGCCGAACCCGGGACAGGGGGCCTTATAATTCACCCCTCCACTTT. As protein: CASSRTRDRGPYNSPLHF.

This chain uses TRBV4-1 with TRBJ1-6, with D possibly matching TRBD1 (6 bases). V lost 5 bases, J lost 11 bases, and 19 bases lay in between. This CDR3 has 15 residues. The V gene's germline CDR1 is MGHRA and CDR2 YSYEKL. CDR3 sequence: CASSSLDRSGTPLHF. CDR3 DNA sequence: TGCGCCAGCAGCTCGCTAGACAGGTCCGGGACACCCCTCCACTTT.

The chain couples TRBV24-1 to TRBJ2-7; 7 bases are a match to TRBD1. From germline, CDR1 is KGHDR and CDR2 SFDVKD. The CDR3 runs 12 residues. J gave up 1 base and V 9 bases, and 2 bases lay outside the gene matches. CDR3 in DNA: TGTGCCACCCAGGGACAGTCCTACGAGCAGTACTTC. Encoded protein: CATQGQSYEQYF.

The chain uses TRBV7-3 and TRBJ1-1; tentatively, D is TRBD1 (6 bases). The CDR3 contains 16 residues. Germline CDR1 reads SGHTA; CDR2 reads FQGTGA. V was trimmed by 5 bases and J by 5 bases, leaving 21 bases between them. The CDR3 reads CASSPQSGDERTEAFF. DNA for the CDR3: TGTGCCAGCAGCCCTCAATCAGGGGACGAGAGAACTGAAGCTTTCTTT.

The rearrangement joins TRBV10-1 to TRBJ1-1; D is ambiguous. The CDR3 contains 14 residues. V was trimmed by 2 bases and J by 4 bases, leaving 11 bases between them. Germline CDR1 and CDR2: WNHNN and SYGVQD (reference sequence). The CDR3 DNA reads as TGCGCCAGCAGTGAGACGTGGTGGAGCACTGAAGCTTTCTTT. Protein sequence: CASSETWWSTEAFF.

V gene TRBV25-1 combines with J gene TRBJ1-2; D may be TRBD1 (6 bases). Germline CDR1 and CDR2: MGHDK and SYGVNS. The CDR3 sequence is 15 residues long. Trimming took 3 bases from V and 6 from J, leaving 17 bases between them. DNA of the CDR3: TGTGCCAGCAGTGAGGTCGGGGGGGCAAATGATGGCTACACCTTC. Translation gives CASSEVGGANDGYTF.

J is TRBJ1-2 and V is TRBV19; the D is unclear. The V end was cut by 6 bases, the J end by 7 bases, with 18 bases between. The CDR3 extends over 14 amino acids. CDR1 is LNHDA, CDR2 SQIVND, per germline (reference sequence). The CDR3 DNA sequence: TGTGCCAGTAGCGGCCGGGGTAGGGCGGGTGGCTACACCTTC. This encodes CASSGRGRAGGYTF.

The rearrangement links TRBV24-1 to TRBJ2-7, with 9 bases matching TRBD1. V shed 2 bases, J shed 3 bases, and the junction held 7 bases outside the gene matches. This CDR3 is built from 16 residues. Germline-derived CDR1 and CDR2 are KGHDR and SFDVKD. DNA of the CDR3: TGTGCCACCAGTGATTCTACCGGGACAGGGATCTACGAGCAGTACTTC. Translation gives CATSDSTGTGIYEQYF.

V is TRBV5-4 and J is TRBJ2-1; TRBD1 agrees at 7 bases. The CDR3 loop spans 16 amino acids. CDR1 and CDR2 (germline): SGHNT, YYREEE (reference sequence). V lost 3 bases, J lost 7 bases, and 13 bases stayed unmatched. CDR3 bases: TGTGCCAGCAGCTCTTGGACAGGAGGTGGAGTAAATGAGCAGTTCTTC. It translates to CASSSWTGGGVNEQFF.

The chain recombines TRBV24-1 with TRBJ2-7; 8 bases map to TRBD1. V shed 3 bases, J shed 3 bases, and the junction held 12 bases outside the gene matches. The CDR3 is 17 amino acids. CDR1 and CDR2 from the germline V gene are KGHDR and SFDVKD. In nucleotides, the CDR3 is TGTGCCACCAGTGATCAACCACCGGGACAGGACCACTACGAGCAGTACTTC. Protein: CATSDQPPGQDHYEQYF.